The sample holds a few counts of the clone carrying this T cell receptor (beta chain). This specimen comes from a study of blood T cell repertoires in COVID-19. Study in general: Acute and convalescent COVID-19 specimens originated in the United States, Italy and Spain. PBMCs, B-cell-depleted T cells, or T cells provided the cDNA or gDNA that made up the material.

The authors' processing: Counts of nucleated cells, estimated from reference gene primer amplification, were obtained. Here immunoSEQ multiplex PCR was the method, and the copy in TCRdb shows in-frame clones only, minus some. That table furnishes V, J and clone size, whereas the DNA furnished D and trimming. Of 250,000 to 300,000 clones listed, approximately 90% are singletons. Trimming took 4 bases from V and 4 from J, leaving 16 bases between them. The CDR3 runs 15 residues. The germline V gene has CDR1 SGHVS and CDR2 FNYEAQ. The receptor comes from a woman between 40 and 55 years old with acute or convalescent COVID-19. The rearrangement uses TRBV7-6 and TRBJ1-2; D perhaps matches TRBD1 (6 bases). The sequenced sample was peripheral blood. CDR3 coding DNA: TGTGCCAGCAGCTCAACCACTACAGGGAGCTATGGCTACACCTTC. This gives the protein CASSSTTTGSYGYTF.